This T cell receptor beta chain emerged from a study of blood T cell repertoires in COVID-19. As for the study in general: In each case, the material was cDNA or gDNA derived from T cells, B-cell-depleted T cells, or PBMCs.

Some clones are missing from TCRdb's copy, which holds only in-frame ones; the method was immunoSEQ multiplex PCR. The table lists 150,000 to 200,000 clones, more than 85% of them singletons. V dropped 4 bases and J dropped 5; count of bases not matched to a gene: 4. The CDR3 consists of 15 residues. Germline values: CDR1 MNHNY, CDR2 SVGAGI (reference sequence). Sequences were obtained from peripheral blood. V and J are TRBV6-6 and TRBJ1-6; 8 positions agree with TRBD1. The TCR comes from a woman older than 75 in a cohort sampled during active or convalescent COVID-19. The CDR3 DNA reads as TGTGCCAGCAGTTCCCCGGGACAGGATAATTCACCCCTCCACTTT. Amino acid sequence: CASSSPGQDNSPLHF.